Each of the 18 T cell receptor beta chains below was sequenced from the same sample in a study of blood T cells in healthy people across ages. It was with a sample-barcoded 5' primer and a J-beta primer mix that a second PCR of about 7 to 12 cycles was run. Via MiXCR, TCRdb re-called the 5' RACE reads, giving one row per CDR3 protein. The sample consists of some 1.7 million distinct CDR3 sequences, roughly 27% of them appearing once. Sequencing used blood. Receptor source: a woman aged 30 to 39 in good health.

About this clonotype: Its ends do not fully match the called genes, so a read error is possible. This chain joins TRBV5-1 and TRBJ2-7; the D gene is possibly TRBD1 (6 bases). The CDR3 covers 13 residues. The germline gives CDR1 SGHRS, CDR2 YFSETQ. CDR3 region: CTSRGDAVYEQYF. The CDR3, as DNA: TGCACCAGCAGGGGAGACGCAGTCTACGAGCAGTACTTC.

This clonotype was counted only a few times. The CDR3 DNA sequence: TGTGCCAGCAGTAAGACCCTGGGGAACACTGAAGCTTTCTTT. Translating gives CASSKTLGNTEAFF. This sequence joins TRBV12-3 or TRBV12-4 and TRBJ1-1; no clear D. V was trimmed by 5 bases and J by 1 base, leaving 11 bases between them. The CDR3 length is 14 residues.

This clonotype was counted a few times. The chain carries TRBV10-3 and TRBJ2-7; 7 bases are shared with TRBD1. This CDR3 has 14 residues. Germline V gene lookup returns CDR1 ENHRY and CDR2 SYGVKD. The V and J ends lost 6 bases and 4 bases, in that order; junction bases with no gene match: 9. The CDR3 DNA reads TGTGCCATCAGCCGAAACGAGGACAGGTACGAGCAGTACTTC. It encodes CAISRNEDRYEQYF.

The V and J genes are TRBV2 and TRBJ2-4, with 7 bases fitting TRBD1. This CDR3 has 16 amino acids. CDR1 and CDR2 (germline): SNHLY, FYNNEI. V gave up 4 bases and J gave up 3 bases; unmatched junction bases: 9. The CDR3 sequence: CASSGGSGGVKNIQYF. The CDR3 coding sequence is TGTGCCAGCAGTGGGGGGTCAGGGGGAGTCAAAAACATTCAGTACTTC.

The rearrangement links TRBV4-1 to TRBJ1-2; maybe TRBD1 (5 bases). Trimming stripped 0 bases from V and 2 bases from J, with 10 bases between. There are 15 residues in the CDR3. Germline CDR1 and CDR2: MGHRA and YSYEKL. The CDR3 sequence: CASSQELSGNYGYTF. CDR3 coding DNA: TGCGCCAGCAGCCAAGAGCTCTCAGGGAACTATGGCTACACCTTC.

Points on this clonotype: An end of the junction does not agree with germline; a read error may underlie this. The J gene is TRBJ2-7, the V gene TRBV5-5; possibly TRBD2 for D (7 bases). The CDR3 consists of 16 residues. Germline V gives CDR1 SGHKS, CDR2 YYEKEE (reference sequence). The CDR3: CASSLQGRGRGYERYF. In nucleotides, the CDR3 is TGTGCCAGCAGCCTACAGGGTCGCGGGAGAGGCTACGAGCGGTACTTC.

The table lists this clonotype with a few counts. The chain couples TRBV27 to TRBJ2-1, with D maybe TRBD2 (5 bases). Trimming pared 2 bases from V and 7 bases from J, leaving 21 bases between. This CDR3 comprises 17 residues. The germline V gene encodes CDR1 MNHEY and CDR2 SMNVEV (reference sequence). CDR3 in amino acids: CASSLRDGPGKGNEQFF. The CDR3 DNA is TGTGCCAGCAGTTTAAGAGACGGGCCGGGAAAAGGGAATGAGCAGTTCTTC.

V is TRBV6-1 and J is TRBJ1-6; 10 bases map to TRBD1. CDR1 is MNHNS and CDR2 is SASEGT in the germline V gene. Trimming took 6 bases from V and 3 from J; bases not matched to a gene: 14. CDR3 length equals 19 residues. As DNA, the CDR3 is TGTGCCAGCAGCGACTGGGACAGGGGAAGGGGGGGCTATAATTCACCCCTCCACTTT. Translation gives CASSDWDRGRGGYNSPLHF.

The chain couples TRBV28 to TRBJ1-5, with D uncertain. The V gene lost 7 bases and the J gene lost 7 bases, with 14 bases spanning the gap. The length of the CDR3 is 13 residues. Looked up from germline, CDR1 is MDHEN and CDR2 is SYDVKM. This CDR3 is CASNHLMGQPQHF. The CDR3 DNA follows: TGTGCCAGCAATCACCTCATGGGACAGCCCCAGCATTTT.

The chain couples TRBV4-2 to TRBJ1-1, with D possibly TRBD1 on 6 matching bases. Germline V lookup: CDR1 LGHNA, CDR2 YNFKEQ. V dropped 2 bases and J dropped 6 bases, with 10 bases sitting between them. This CDR3 contains 13 residues. The CDR3 here is CASSQTGTPEAFF. The CDR3 DNA reads TGTGCCAGCAGCCAAACTGGGACACCTGAAGCTTTCTTT.

This clonotype was seen once. Being one base from a much bigger clone, this may be a read error. This chain links TRBV2 with TRBJ2-4; D not resolved. CDR3 size: 13 residues. V was pared by 8 bases and J by 13 bases, with 21 bases between. Germline assignment: CDR1 SNHLY and CDR2 FYNNEI. This chain's CDR3 is CASAYKVQEAQYF. The CDR3, as DNA: TGTGCCAGCGCGTACAAGGTGCAAGAGGCCCAGTACTTC.

This chain joins TRBV4-1 and TRBJ1-3; maybe TRBD1 (6 bases). V lost 4 bases, J lost 0 bases, and 10 bases lay in between. The germline CDR1 and CDR2 sequences are MGHRA and YSYEKL. The CDR3 sequence is 15 residues long. The CDR3 spells CASSLTGFSGNTIYF. The CDR3 DNA is TGCGCCAGCAGCCTAACAGGGTTCTCTGGAAACACCATATATTTT.

This clonotype was counted between two and nine times. CDR3: CSVATQGNSPLHF. DNA of the CDR3: TGCAGCGTCGCAACACAGGGGAATTCACCCCTCCACTTT. This rearrangement joins TRBV29-1 to TRBJ1-6; TRBD1 matches 7 bases. V shed 6 bases, J shed 7 bases, and the junction held 6 bases outside the gene matches. This CDR3 has 13 amino acids. Germline-derived CDR1 and CDR2 are SQVTM and ANQGSEA.

The J gene is TRBJ2-5, the V gene TRBV28, with D perhaps being TRBD1 or TRBD2 (6 bases each). Looked up from germline, CDR1 is MDHEN and CDR2 is SYDVKM. CDR3 length: 16 amino acids. Deletions cut 5 bases from V and 1 base from J, with 17 bases between. The CDR3 spells CASSPRGPRGQETQYF. CDR3 DNA sequence: TGTGCCAGCAGTCCTCGGGGGCCGCGGGGCCAAGAGACCCAGTACTTC.

Comments on this clonotype: One end of the junction varies from germline; a read error may be responsible. The chain carries TRBV2 and TRBJ2-1; a weak D match, TRBD2 (6 bases). Germline V lookup: CDR1 SNHLY, CDR2 FYNNEI. The CDR3 runs 15 residues. The CDR3 nucleotides read TGTGCCAGCAGTGGCCGGGACTTTTTGGTGGATGAGCAGTTATTC. It translates to CASSGRDFLVDEQLF.

This chain links TRBV20-1 with TRBJ1-1; D possibly corresponds to TRBD1 (5 bases). Per the germline V gene, CDR1 is DFQATT and CDR2 is SNEGSKA (reference sequence). Trimming took off 0 bases at V and 7 bases at J, with 6 bases between the two ends. This CDR3 is built from 11 residues. The CDR3 region is CSARDGGEAFF. The CDR3 region has the DNA TGCAGTGCTAGAGATGGGGGTGAAGCTTTCTTT.

This chain uses TRBV7-9 with TRBJ1-6, with 9 nucleotides matching TRBD1. This CDR3 is built from 16 residues. Germline CDR1 reads SEHNR; CDR2 reads FQNEAQ (reference sequence). The ends lost 2 bases at V and 9 bases at J; junction bases unmatched: 8. The CDR3 here is CASSLTPGQGVSPLHF. DNA for the CDR3: TGTGCCAGCAGCTTAACGCCGGGACAGGGAGTTTCACCCCTCCACTTT.

The rearrangement uses TRBV20-1 and TRBJ2-3; 12 bases are a match to TRBD2. This CDR3 is 17 amino acids long. Germline loops: CDR1 DFQATT, CDR2 SNEGSKA (reference sequence). The V and J ends lost 5 bases and 2 bases, in that order; junction bases with no gene match: 11. CDR3 in amino acids: CSAAYYTSGGFTDTQYF. As DNA, the CDR3 is TGCAGTGCTGCCTACTATACTAGCGGGGGGTTCACAGATACGCAGTATTTT.